A selection of T cell receptor beta chains follows, all from one sample in a study of shared clonotypes between healthy human individuals. The table came from immunoSEQ multiplex PCR; TCRdb's copy has only in-frame clones and leaves some out. The sample lists about 2.3 million clones; just over 90% were seen once. The sample comprised naive CD4+ T cells from PBMCs. The receptors shown here come from a man aged 18 to 30 in good health. Some clones in this sample may be carry-over from other donors' samples. Each CDR3 is given with its conserved first and last residue. The D gene is left open where the match is weak. The listing skips clone size in some rows; elsewhere it reads once, few, many or a size class.

j_call | clone_size | d_call | v_call | cdr3_nt | cdr3_aa
TRBJ2-7 | NA | TRBD2 | TRBV19 | TGTGCCAGTACTAGGACTAGCGGGAGCTACGAGCAGTACTTC | CASTRTSGSYEQYF
TRBJ1-5 | NA | NA | TRBV5-1 | TGCGCCAGCAGCTTTTCCGGGCTCAATCAGCCCCAGCATTTT | CASSFSGLNQPQHF
TRBJ1-2 | NA | NA | TRBV6-5 | TGTGCCAGCAGTTACCGCTTGGGGGACTATGGCTACACCTTC | CASSYRLGDYGYTF
TRBJ2-7 | NA | TRBD2 | TRBV5-4 | TGTGCCAGCAGGGAGCGGGAGGTTGGCGAGCAGTACTTC | CASREREVGEQYF
TRBJ2-7 | NA | NA | TRBV6-6 | TGTGCCACCGCCGGGACGGCCTACGAGCAGTACTTC | CATAGTAYEQYF
TRBJ2-3 | NA | TRBD2 | TRBV5-1 | TGCGCCAGCAGCACACAGACTAGCGGGAGGGGCACAGATACGCAGTATTTT | CASSTQTSGRGTDTQYF
TRBJ2-7 | NA | TRBD2 | TRBV28 | TGTGCCAGCAGTTCCGGGGGGGCGGGAGCCCCCTACGAGCAGTACTTC | CASSSGGAGAPYEQYF
TRBJ1-4 | NA | NA | TRBV30 | TGTGCCTGGAGTCCGGGAATAACTAATGAAAAACTGTTTTTT | CAWSPGITNEKLFF
TRBJ2-2 | NA | NA | TRBV5-1 | TGCGCCAGCAGCTTAGCTACGAGCGGTTGGGACACCGGGGAGCTGTTTTTT | CASSLATSGWDTGELFF
TRBJ1-1 | NA | NA | TRBV7-2 | TGTGCCAGCAGCTTAGCCAGGGGTGCAGCAACGAACACTGAAGCTTTCTTT | CASSLARGAATNTEAFF
TRBJ1-2 | NA | NA | TRBV9 | TGTGCCAGCAGCGTAGCGTCGGGGTATGGCTACACCTTC | CASSVASGYGYTF
TRBJ2-7 | once | TRBD2 | TRBV6-1 | TGTGCCAGCATGGAGAGTAGCGGGAGGTTCGAGCAGTACTTC | CASMESSGRFEQYF
TRBJ2-5 | NA | NA | TRBV19 | TGTGCCAGTTCTGAGCGGCATCAAGAGACCCAGTACTTC | CASSERHQETQYF
TRBJ1-5 | NA | TRBD1 | TRBV6-1 | TGTGCCAGCAGTTGGACAGGGGACCAGCCCCAGCATTTT | CASSWTGDQPQHF
TRBJ2-1 | NA | TRBD2 | TRBV27 | TGTGCCAGCAGTTCGGGACTAGCGAGCTACAATGAGCAGTTCTTC | CASSSGLASYNEQFF
TRBJ1-2 | NA | NA | TRBV7-9 | TGTGCCAGCAGCTTAGAGATCTATGGCTACACCTTC | CASSLEIYGYTF
TRBJ2-5 | NA | NA | TRBV6-5 | TGTGCCAGCAGTGATACAGGGAGAGAGACCCAGTACTTC | CASSDTGRETQYF
TRBJ2-1 | NA | TRBD1 | TRBV5-1 | TGCGCCAGCAGCTTGGGACAGGGGGTCAATGAGCAGTTCTTC | CASSLGQGVNEQFF
TRBJ1-1 | few | NA | TRBV15 | TGTGCCACCAGCAGAGTTAACCCAGGGAGTGAAGCTTTCTTT | CATSRVNPGSEAFF
TRBJ2-5 | NA | TRBD2 | TRBV28 | TGTGCCAGCAGTTTGGGGGGGTCGCTGGAGACCCAGTACTTC | CASSLGGSLETQYF
TRBJ2-2 | NA | TRBD1 | TRBV6-4 | TGTGCCAGCAGTGCATTCGGACAGGCTGACGGGGAGCTGTTTTTT | CASSAFGQADGELFF
TRBJ1-3 | once | NA | TRBV2 | TGTGCCAGTCTCCGGGACGGTCCTGGAAACACCATATATTTT | CASLRDGPGNTIYF
TRBJ2-7 | NA | NA | TRBV28 | TGTGCCAGCAGTTGGCAGCGGTTATACGAGCAGTACTTC | CASSWQRLYEQYF
TRBJ2-3 | NA | TRBD2 | TRBV7-2 | TGTGCCAGCAGCCCACGACTAGCGGGAACTAGCACAGATACGCAGTATTTT | CASSPRLAGTSTDTQYF
TRBJ1-1 | NA | TRBD1 | TRBV5-1 | TGCGCCAGCAGCTTGGCCGGGACAGCTATGAACACTGAAGCTTTCTTT | CASSLAGTAMNTEAFF
TRBJ2-6 | NA | NA | TRBV6-5 | TGTGCCAGCAGTTTCATCCAAAGCTCTGGGGCCAACGTCCTGACTTTC | CASSFIQSSGANVLTF
TRBJ2-3 | NA | TRBD2 | TRBV5-1 | TGCGCCAGCAGCACGGGACTAGCGGAAACTAGCACAGATACGCAGTATTTT | CASSTGLAETSTDTQYF
TRBJ2-2 | NA | TRBD2 | TRBV14 | TGTGCCAGCAGCCGACTAGCGGAGAACACCGGGGAGCTGTTTTTT | CASSRLAENTGELFF
TRBJ2-1 | NA | NA | TRBV18 | TGTGCCAGCTCAAGCAGGGTTGAGCAGTTCTTC | CASSSRVEQFF
TRBJ1-2 | NA | NA | TRBV6-5 | TGTGCCAGCAGTTACTCTTCCCGCGAATACTATGGCTACACCTTC | CASSYSSREYYGYTF
TRBJ2-5 | NA | NA | TRBV30 | TGTGCCTGGAGTGGTCAGGGGGAGACCCAGTACTTC | CAWSGQGETQYF
TRBJ2-1 | NA | TRBD2 | TRBV28 | TGTGGCACTAGCGGAACCTCCTACAATGAGCAGTTCTTC | CGTSGTSYNEQFF
TRBJ2-3 | NA | NA | TRBV10-3 | TGTGCCATCAGTGTTAGCACAGATACGCAGTATTTT | CAISVSTDTQYF
TRBJ1-5 | NA | TRBD1 | TRBV6-1 | TGTGCCAGCAGTGAAGCGGTGACAGGGGCCAGAAATCAGCCCCAGCATTTT | CASSEAVTGARNQPQHF
TRBJ1-1 | NA | NA | TRBV5-1 | TGCGCCAGCAGCTTGAGCGGGGTGGGGGTGAACACTGAAGCTTTCTTT | CASSLSGVGVNTEAFF
TRBJ2-5 | NA | TRBD2 | TRBV6-5 | TGTGCCAGCAGAACCGGGACTAGCGGGAGGGCCCAGTACTTC | CASRTGTSGRAQYF
TRBJ2-1 | NA | TRBD2 | TRBV30 | TGTGCCTGGAGTCCCTGGACTAGCGGGGTATACAATGAGCAGTTCTTC | CAWSPWTSGVYNEQFF
TRBJ2-1 | NA | NA | TRBV19 | TGTGCCAGTAGTATAGGGCAGTTCTCCTACAATGAGCAGTTCTTC | CASSIGQFSYNEQFF
TRBJ2-5 | NA | TRBD2 | TRBV28 | TGTGCCAGCAGTCCCTTCGGCAGCGGGAGGAAAGAGACCCAGTACTTC | CASSPFGSGRKETQYF
TRBJ1-1 | NA | NA | TRBV7-8 | TGTGCCAGCAGCTTATATGCGAACACTGAAGCTTTCTTT | CASSLYANTEAFF
TRBJ1-4 | NA | TRBD1 | TRBV5-1 | TGCGCCAGCAGCTTGACAGGACAGGGGGGTAATGAAAAACTGTTTTTT | CASSLTGQGGNEKLFF
TRBJ1-2 | NA | NA | TRBV9 | TGTGCCAGCAGCGTAGATAACACAGGCGACTATGGCTACACCTTC | CASSVDNTGDYGYTF
TRBJ2-3 | NA | NA | TRBV28 | TGTGCCAGCAGCGAGGGCGGGCAGACAGATACGCAGTATTTT | CASSEGGQTDTQYF
TRBJ1-5 | NA | NA | TRBV18 | TGTGCCAGCTCACCAGGTGCCTTCGATCAGCCCCAGCATTTT | CASSPGAFDQPQHF
TRBJ2-3 | NA | NA | TRBV5-1 | TGCGCCAGCAGCTTGAGGACCTACACAGATACGCAGTATTTT | CASSLRTYTDTQYF
TRBJ1-2 | few | TRBD1 | TRBV28 | TGTGCCAGCAGACCAGACAGGGGTGGAGGCTACACCTTC | CASRPDRGGGYTF
TRBJ2-7 | NA | NA | TRBV10-3 | TGTGCCATCAGTGAGGTAGCGGACGAGCAGTACTTC | CAISEVADEQYF
TRBJ2-1 | NA | TRBD2 | TRBV4-1 | TGCGCCAGCAGCCAAGATCCTCGTCTAGCGGGAGGGAGGTACAATGAGCAGTTCTTC | CASSQDPRLAGGRYNEQFF
TRBJ2-7 | NA | NA | TRBV6-6 | TGTGCCAGCGGACAGGGACTAGGAAGGAGTTACGAGCAGTACTTC | CASGQGLGRSYEQYF
TRBJ1-2 | NA | NA | TRBV5-1 | TGCGCCAGCAGCTTGGTTCCGGGGTCGAACTATGGCTACACCTTC | CASSLVPGSNYGYTF
TRBJ2-7 | once | NA | TRBV4-3 | TGCGCCAGCAGCCAAGAAGGCAGGGTCTACGGCGAGCAGTACTTC | CASSQEGRVYGEQYF
TRBJ1-1 | NA | NA | TRBV25-1 | TGTGCCAGCAGTAGAGCGGCCTCCCCTGCTTTCTTT | CASSRAASPAFF
TRBJ2-5 | NA | TRBD1 | TRBV28 | TGTGCCAGCAGAGGTGGACAGGGGGCGCGGGAGACCCAGTACTTC | CASRGGQGARETQYF
TRBJ2-1 | NA | NA | TRBV9 | TGTGCCAGCAGCGTAGAAGGTAACTCCTACAATGAGCAGTTCTTC | CASSVEGNSYNEQFF
TRBJ2-5 | NA | NA | TRBV10-3 | TGTGCCATCAGTGGCGTAGGCCGAGGGGAAGAGACCCAGTACTTC | CAISGVGRGEETQYF
TRBJ1-1 | NA | NA | TRBV6-1 | TGTGCCAGCAGTGTAGAAGGGTACACTGAAGCTTTCTTT | CASSVEGYTEAFF
TRBJ2-3 | NA | NA | TRBV5-6 | TGTGCCAGCAGCTTAGCCACCACAGATACGCAGTATTTT | CASSLATTDTQYF